This TCR beta chain was recorded in a study of blood T cell repertoires in COVID-19. On the study more broadly: Samples came from the United States, Italy and Spain, spanning acute and convalescent COVID-19. The cDNA or gDNA used as material had been derived from T cells, B-cell-depleted T cells, or PBMCs.

Note on this clone: An end of the junction does not agree with germline; a read error may underlie this.

The CDR3 runs 14 residues. Germline CDR1 and CDR2: MDHEN and SYDVKM. Authors' methods: Estimated nucleated cell counts came from reference gene primer amplification. Produced via immunoSEQ multiplex PCR; TCRdb's table is partial and in-frame only. V and J calls and clone size follow that table, whereas D and trimming were derived from the DNA. The table lists about 340,000 clones, around 83% of them singletons. V usage is TRBV28 and J usage is TRBJ1-1, with D perhaps matching TRBD1 (5 bases). The sequence was collected from a man aged 25 to 45 with active or convalescent COVID-19. Sequences were obtained from peripheral blood. CDR3 nucleotides: TGTGCCAGCATTTTATCGGGACTCAACTCTGAAGCTTTCTTT. Residues: CASILSGLNSEAFF.